Listed here are 12 T cell receptor beta chains from one sample, sequenced in a study of PD-L1 blockade in urothelial cancer. Sequencing was performed with immunoSEQ multiplex PCR; in TCRdb, only in-frame clones are kept and a portion is missing. The data show more than 60,000 clones, with about 90% seen just once and about 11% held by the top ten. As to time point: peripheral blood 6 weeks after treatment start. The source material was PBMCs, sampled around atezolizumab (anti-PD-L1) treatment. These receptor sequences come from a man aged 60-69 years with urothelial cancer.

The V and J genes are TRBV7-9 and TRBJ2-7, with TRBD2 matching over 8 bases. After removal of 5 bases from V and 6 bases from J, the junction contained 12 bases not matched to a gene. The CDR3 is 15 amino acids. The germline V gene has CDR1 SEHNR and CDR2 FQNEAQ (reference sequence). CDR3 protein: CASSGMSGSFSEQYF. CDR3 nucleotide sequence: TGTGCCAGCAGCGGAATGAGCGGGAGTTTTAGCGAGCAGTACTTC.

The rearrangement joins TRBV19 to TRBJ1-1; D may be TRBD1 (6 bases). The CDR3 length is 13 residues. Between the trimmed V and J ends, which lost 8 bases and 1 base, there was a span of 11 bases. CDR1 and CDR2 from the germline V gene are LNHDA and SQIVND (reference sequence). This chain's CDR3 is CASRGQTNTEAFF. CDR3 sequence (DNA): TGTGCCAGTCGCGGACAGACGAACACTGAAGCTTTCTTT.

V and J are TRBV11-2 and TRBJ2-1; D ambiguous. Germline loops: CDR1 SGHAT, CDR2 FQNNGV. CDR3 size: 16 residues. V shed 6 bases and J shed 5 bases, with 20 bases lying between them. The CDR3 spells CASSPWFAERHNEQFF. For the CDR3, the DNA is TGTGCCAGCAGTCCTTGGTTTGCGGAGAGACACAATGAGCAGTTCTTC.

The CDR3 sequence is CASGGVTGGLDEQYF. The CDR3 DNA reads as TGTGCCTCCGGTGGAGTGACAGGGGGTTTAGACGAGCAGTACTTC. The V call is TRBV19, the J call TRBJ2-7; the match to TRBD1 covers 9 bases. The germline V gene has CDR1 LNHDA and CDR2 SQIVND (reference sequence). The CDR3 is 15 amino acids. Trimming removed 11 bases from V and 5 bases from J; junction bases left unmatched: 16.

This clone has just one count. V is TRBV5-1 and J is TRBJ2-1; TRBD2 aligns across 11 bases. This CDR3 region has 16 residues. Germline CDR1 reads SGHRS; CDR2 reads YFSETQ. The J segment lost 9 bases and the V segment lost 3 bases, leaving 11 bases of the junction unmatched. Here the CDR3 DNA reads TGCGCCAGCAGCTCGCCCGGGACTAGCGGAGTCCGTGAGCAGTTCTTC. This sequence encodes CASSSPGTSGVREQFF. Full variable domain (outside the CDR3, taken from reference TRBV5-1 and TRBJ2-1): KAGVTQTPRYLIKTRGQQVTLSCSPISGHRSVSWYQQTPGQGLQFLFEYFSETQRNKGNFPGRFSGRQFSNSRSEMNVSTLELGDSALYLCASSSPGTSGVREQFFGPGTRLTVL.

The chain is built from TRBV9 and TRBJ1-5; a weak D match, TRBD1 (6 bases). The germline gives CDR1 SGDLS, CDR2 YYNGEE. Trimming took off 0 bases at V and 6 bases at J, with 13 bases between the two ends. There are 15 residues in the CDR3. DNA for the CDR3: TGTGCCAGCAGCGTAGGGGGAGGGGGGCTTCAGCCCCAGCATTTT. Its translation is CASSVGGGGLQPQHF.

The CDR3 sequence: CASSLGAYNEQFF. Here the CDR3 DNA reads TGTGCCAGCAGCTTAGGGGCGTACAATGAGCAGTTCTTC. The genes are TRBV11-3 and TRBJ2-1, with unresolved D. Trimming cost V 1 base and J 4 bases, with 5 bases left between them. Germline V gene data show CDR1 as SGHNT and CDR2 as YENEEA. The CDR3 contains 13 residues.

The J gene is TRBJ2-5, the V gene TRBV27; 8 bases map to TRBD2. The CDR3 runs to 14 residues. V shed 2 bases and J 3 bases; nucleotides not matched to a gene: 2. CDR1 and CDR2 from the germline V gene are MNHEY and SMNVEV (reference sequence). The DNA for the CDR3 is TGTGCCAGCAGTTTAGGAGCGGGAGAAGAGACCCAGTACTTC. Translating gives CASSLGAGEETQYF.

This chain uses TRBV7-6 with TRBJ2-5, with a weak D call TRBD2 (7 bases). V was pared by 5 bases and J by 5 bases, with 12 bases between. The CDR3 length is 13 residues. Per germline, CDR1 SGHVS and CDR2 FNYEAQ. The DNA of the CDR3 is TGTGCCAGCAGCCCCCCGGGGGGCGAGACCCAGTACTTC. The encoded protein is CASSPPGGETQYF.

V and J are TRBV4-1 and TRBJ1-1, with D possibly being TRBD1 (5 bases). The germline CDR1 and CDR2 sequences are MGHRA and YSYEKL. The CDR3 is 14 amino acids. V shed 6 bases and J shed 5 bases, with 16 bases lying between them. The CDR3 sequence: CASRPTGGVTEAFF. The CDR3 DNA reads TGCGCCAGCAGACCTACCGGGGGAGTGACTGAAGCTTTCTTT.

V and J are TRBV5-4 and TRBJ2-7; 7 nucleotides line up with TRBD1. CDR1 and CDR2 from the germline V gene are SGHNT and YYREEE (reference sequence). Germline trimming cut 0 bases from V and 4 bases from J; bases unmatched to any gene: 4. The CDR3 loop spans 14 amino acids. The CDR3 bases are TGTGCCAGCAGCTTGGAACAGGGGTTTTACGAGCAGTACTTC. Protein: CASSLEQGFYEQYF.

The chain uses TRBV29-1 and TRBJ2-7; weak D call: TRBD1 (6 bases). Germline V gene lookup returns CDR1 SQVTM and CDR2 ANQGSEA. V was trimmed by 4 bases and J by 7 bases, leaving 11 bases between them. This CDR3 spans 11 amino acids. CDR3 sequence reads: CSVGRGWEQYF. CDR3 nucleotides: TGCAGCGTTGGCAGGGGTTGGGAGCAGTACTTC.